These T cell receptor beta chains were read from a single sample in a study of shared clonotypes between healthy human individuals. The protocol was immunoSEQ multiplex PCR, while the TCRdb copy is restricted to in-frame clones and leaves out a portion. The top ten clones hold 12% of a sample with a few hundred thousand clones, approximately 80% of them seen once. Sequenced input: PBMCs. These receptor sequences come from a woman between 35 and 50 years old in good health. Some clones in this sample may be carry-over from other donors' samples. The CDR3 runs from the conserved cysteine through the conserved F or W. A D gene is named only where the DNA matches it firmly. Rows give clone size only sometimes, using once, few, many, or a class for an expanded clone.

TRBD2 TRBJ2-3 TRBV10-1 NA CASSDNAGGPEDTQYF TGCGCCAGCAGTGACAACGCGGGAGGGCCGGAAGATACGCAGTATTTT
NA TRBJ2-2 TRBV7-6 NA CASSFGEGELFF TGTGCCAGCAGCTTTGGTGAGGGGGAGCTGTTTTTT
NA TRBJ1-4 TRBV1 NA CTSSQVPQGGPTNEKLFF TGCACCAGCAGCCAAGTCCCTCAGGGAGGGCCAACTAATGAAAAACTGTTTTTT
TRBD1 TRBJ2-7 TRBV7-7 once CASSLDRDSYEQYF TGTGCTAGCAGCTTAGACAGGGACTCCTACGAGCAGTACTTC
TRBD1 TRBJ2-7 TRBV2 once CASNLLVRQGAEEQYF TGTGCCAGCAATCTCCTGGTGCGGCAGGGGGCTGAGGAGCAGTACTTC
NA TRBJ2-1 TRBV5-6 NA CASSLLSGTADNEQFF TGTGCCAGCAGCTTGCTTAGCGGGACAGCCGACAATGAGCAGTTCTTC
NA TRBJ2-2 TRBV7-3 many CASSFDSNTGELFF TGTGCCAGCAGCTTCGACAGTAACACCGGGGAGCTGTTTTTT
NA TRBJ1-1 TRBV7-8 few CASSSLKGTEAFF TGTGCCAGCAGCTCCCTGAAGGGGACTGAAGCTTTCTTT
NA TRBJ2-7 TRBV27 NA CASRPPRGAHYEQYF TGTGCCAGCAGACCACCTCGCGGGGCCCACTACGAGCAGTACTTC
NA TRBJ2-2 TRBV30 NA CAWKSAWAGELFF TGTGCCTGGAAGAGTGCTTGGGCCGGGGAGCTGTTTTTT
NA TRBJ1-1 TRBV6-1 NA CASSDSTEAFF TGTGCCAGCAGTGATTCCACTGAAGCTTTCTTT
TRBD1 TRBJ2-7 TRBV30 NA CAWRSTGGEQYF TGTGCCTGGAGGTCCACAGGGGGCGAGCAGTACTTC
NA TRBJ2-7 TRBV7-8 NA CASSSSGSYEQYF TGTGCCAGCAGCTCATCAGGCTCCTACGAGCAGTACTTC
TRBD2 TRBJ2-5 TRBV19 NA CASTGLAEETQYF TGTGCCAGTACGGGACTAGCGGAAGAGACCCAGTACTTC
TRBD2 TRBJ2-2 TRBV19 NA CASSFSGTNTGELFF TGTGCCAGTAGTTTTAGCGGGACGAACACCGGGGAGCTGTTTTTT
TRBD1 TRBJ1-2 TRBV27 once CASSFDRGDGYTF TGTGCCAGCAGTTTCGACAGGGGGGATGGCTACACCTTC
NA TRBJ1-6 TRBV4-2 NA CASSQDLGQSLRSPLHF TGTGCCAGCAGCCAAGATCTTGGCCAGAGTCTGAGGTCACCCCTCCACTTT
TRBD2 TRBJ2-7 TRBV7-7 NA CASSLGASGDYEQYF TGTGCTAGCAGCTTAGGGGCTAGCGGAGACTACGAGCAGTACTTC
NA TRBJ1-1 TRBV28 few CASSFQRTEAFF TGTGCCAGCAGTTTCCAGAGAACTGAAGCTTTCTTT
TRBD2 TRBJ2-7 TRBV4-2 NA CASSQDGTSRSYEQYF TGTGCCAGCAGCCAAGATGGGACTAGCCGCTCCTACGAGCAGTACTTC
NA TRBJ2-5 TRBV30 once CAWSRGRQSETQYF TGTGCCTGGAGTCGGGGCAGGCAGAGTGAGACCCAGTACTTC
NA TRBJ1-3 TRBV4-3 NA CASSLLTDSGNTIYF TGCGCCAGCAGCCTGTTGACGGACTCTGGAAACACCATATATTTT
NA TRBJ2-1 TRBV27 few CASSLRPISYNEQFF TGTGCCAGCAGTTTGCGGCCTATCTCCTACAATGAGCAGTTCTTC
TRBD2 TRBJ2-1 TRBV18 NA CASSPPNSGGPHGEQFF TGTGCCAGCTCACCACCGAATAGCGGGGGCCCGCACGGTGAGCAGTTCTTC
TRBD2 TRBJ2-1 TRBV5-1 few CASSTSGSPYNEQFF TGCGCCAGCAGCACTAGCGGGAGCCCCTACAATGAGCAGTTCTTC
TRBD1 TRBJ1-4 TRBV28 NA CASSPAGTGEEKLFF TGTGCCAGCAGTCCCGCCGGGACAGGGGAAGAAAAACTGTTTTTT
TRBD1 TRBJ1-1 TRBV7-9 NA CASSSLRGRGTEAFF TGTGCCAGCAGCTCCCTAAGGGGGCGTGGTACTGAAGCTTTCTTT
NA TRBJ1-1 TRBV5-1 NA CASSPEGATGSAFF TGCGCCAGCAGCCCGGAGGGCGCCACCGGTTCGGCTTTCTTT
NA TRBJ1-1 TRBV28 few CASSPLGVNTEAFF TGTGCCAGCAGTCCTCTCGGCGTGAACACTGAAGCTTTCTTT
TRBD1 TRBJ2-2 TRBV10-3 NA CATGTGEGTGELFF TGTGCCACCGGGACAGGGGAAGGGACCGGGGAGCTGTTTTTT
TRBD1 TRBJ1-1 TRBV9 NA CASSPHGTALEAFF TGTGCCAGCAGCCCCCACGGGACAGCACTTGAAGCTTTCTTT
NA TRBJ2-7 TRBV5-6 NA CASSLLGASNYDEQYF TGTGCCAGCAGCTTGCTGGGGGCATCGAATTATGACGAGCAGTACTTC
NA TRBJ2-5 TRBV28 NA CASSNGAQETQYF TGTGCCAGCAGCAACGGGGCCCAAGAGACCCAGTACTTC
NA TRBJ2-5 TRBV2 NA CASSGTGHQYF TGTGCCAGCAGTGGAACCGGGCATCAGTACTTC
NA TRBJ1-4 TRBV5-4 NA CASSSSGAPTNEKLFF TGTGCCAGCAGTTCCTCGGGGGCGCCTACTAATGAAAAACTGTTTTTT
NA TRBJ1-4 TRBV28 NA CASSLNPGRGREKLFF TGTGCCAGCAGTTTAAACCCGGGCAGGGGAAGGGAAAAACTGTTTTTT